This T cell receptor beta chain was captured by sequencing in a study of control samples from healthy donors and cancer patients. The table came from immunoSEQ multiplex PCR; TCRdb's copy has only in-frame clones and leaves some out. The sample lists roughly 69,000 clones; 83% were seen once. The V gene end was trimmed by 3 bases and the J gene end by 1 base; junction bases not matched to a gene: 10. The CDR3 extends over 17 amino acids. Germline values: CDR1 KGHSH, CDR2 LQKENI. This clonotype was obtained from a man aged 60-69 years in good health. Sequenced input: blood. The genes are TRBV18 and TRBJ1-2, with 8 nucleotides matching TRBD1. CDR3 DNA: TGTGCCAGCTCACCGGGGGCAGGGGGCTACAGTAACTATGGCTACACCTTC. This gives the protein CASSPGAGGYSNYGYTF. The full variable domain, with the rest looked up from reference TRBV18 and TRBJ1-2, is NAGVMQNPRHLVRRRGQEARLRCSPMKGHSHVYWYRQLPEEGLKFMVYLQKENIIDESGMPKERFSAEFPKEGPSILRIQQVVRGDSAAYFCASSPGAGGYSNYGYTFGSGTRLTVV.